This TCR beta chain was sequenced for a study of T cell responses to AZD1222 COVID-19 vaccine. In this sample, this clone turned up once. Profiled with immunoSEQ multiplex PCR; TCRdb holds only in-frame clones, not every one. The sample has fewer than 150,000 clones, about 89% seen once; the top ten hold about 4.4%. Deletions cut 3 bases from V and 6 bases from J, with 13 bases between. The CDR3 runs 14 residues. The V gene's germline CDR1 is MDHEN and CDR2 SYDVKM. The receptor was isolated from an adult in good health. This sequence joins TRBV28 and TRBJ2-3, with no clear D. The source material was peripheral blood, sampled on day 0 of AZD1222 vaccination. CDR3 loop: CASSFEVLKDTQYF. CDR3 nucleotides: TGTGCCAGCAGTTTCGAGGTCCTGAAGGATACGCAGTATTTT.